What follows are 18 T cell receptor beta chains derived from one specimen sequenced in a study of blood T cells in healthy people across ages. Next came a second PCR, run for about 7 to 12 cycles, which used a sample-barcoded 5' primer along with a J-beta primer mix. From the 5' RACE reads, TCRdb called clonotypes with MiXCR, one entry per CDR3 protein. This table holds approximately 850,000 distinct CDR3 sequences, around two fifths found once. The sequenced sample consisted of blood. These receptor sequences come from a man in his fifties or sixties in good health.

Of note for this clonotype: At one boundary the junction diverges from the germline segment, which might be a read error. The chain combines TRBV27 with TRBJ2-7; no reliable D call. This CDR3 has 15 amino acids. The germline gives CDR1 MNHEY, CDR2 SMNVEV (reference sequence). The CDR3 reads CASSPTHRGTYGQYF. CDR3 nucleotides: TGTGCCAGCAGTCCCACGCACCGCGGCACCTACGGGCAGTACTTC.

This chain connects TRBV20-1 to TRBJ2-5, with 11 bases identical to TRBD2. The end of the DNA is better explained by TRBJ2-7, so the J call may be wrong. The CDR3 contains 14 residues. Germline CDR1 DFQATT, CDR2 SNEGSKA (reference sequence). CDR3 bases: TGCAGTGCTAGAGCTAGCGGGGGGCGGTACGAGCAGTACTTC. Translated, it gives CSARASGGRYEQYF.

The chain joins TRBV9 to TRBJ2-2; D is possibly TRBD1 or TRBD2 (7 bases each). The CDR3 has 17 amino acids. With 0 bases removed from V and 5 bases from J, the gap between germline ends came to 17 bases. Germline V CDR1 and CDR2: SGDLS, YYNGEE. Here the CDR3 DNA reads TGTGCCAGCAGCGTAGTACCTTGGCAGGGGGGGACCGGGGAGCTGTTTTTT. Translated, it gives CASSVVPWQGGTGELFF.

The genes are TRBV29-1 and TRBJ2-1, with TRBD2 as a possible D gene (6 bases). With 4 bases removed from V and 10 bases from J, the gap between germline ends came to 8 bases. The germline CDR1 and CDR2 sequences are SQVTM and ANQGSEA. This CDR3 spans 10 amino acids. The CDR3 sequence: CSVGGVEQFF. In DNA, the CDR3 is TGCAGCGTTGGGGGGGTAGAGCAGTTCTTC.

This chain joins TRBV9 and TRBJ2-3; 8 nucleotides agree with TRBD2. Germline lookup yields CDR1 SGDLS and CDR2 YYNGEE. The CDR3 length is 12 residues. Losses at the gene ends were 4 bases for V and 11 bases for J; bases not matched to a gene: 6. CDR3 sequence reads: CASSLGLGVQYF. The CDR3 region has the DNA TGTGCCAGCAGCCTGGGACTAGGTGTGCAGTATTTT.

This CDR3 is CASSLDQSNEKLFF. In DNA, the CDR3 is TGTGCCAGCAGCTTAGATCAATCCAATGAAAAACTGTTTTTT. The rearrangement uses TRBV7-2 and TRBJ1-4, with no clear D. The CDR3 is made up of 14 amino acids. V lost 1 base and J 5 bases, leaving 8 bases between the germline ends. From germline, CDR1 is SGHTA and CDR2 FQGNSA.

In its sample, this clonotype was seen a few times. This chain uses TRBV18 with TRBJ2-1, with D unresolved. CDR1 is KGHSH and CDR2 is LQKENI in the germline V gene. V dropped 0 bases and J dropped 4 bases, with 13 bases sitting between them. The CDR3 length is 16 residues. The CDR3 region is CASSPPGQKVYNEQFF. The CDR3 region has the DNA TGTGCCAGCTCACCACCCGGGCAGAAGGTGTACAATGAGCAGTTCTTC.

V gene TRBV2 combines with J gene TRBJ2-3; 8 nucleotides match TRBD2. The CDR3 runs 18 residues. V was pared by 3 bases and J by 0 bases, with 11 bases of the junction left unmatched. The germline V gene encodes CDR1 SNHLY and CDR2 FYNNEI. The DNA for the CDR3 is TGTGCCAGCAGTGATCCGTCCATAGCGGGGATAAGCACAGATACGCAGTATTTT. This sequence encodes CASSDPSIAGISTDTQYF.

The rearrangement links TRBV7-9 to TRBJ2-3, with a possible D match to TRBD1 (5 bases). V shed 4 bases and J shed 2 bases, with 10 bases lying between them. The length of the CDR3 is 14 residues. Germline CDR1 SEHNR, CDR2 FQNEAQ (reference sequence). As DNA, the CDR3 is TGTGCCAGCAGCTCAAAGGGGTCCACAGATACGCAGTATTTT. It translates to CASSSKGSTDTQYF.

This clonotype was observed a few times. The chain has TRBV7-2 and TRBJ2-1; D not certain. The CDR3 is 17 amino acids. With 1 base removed from V and 0 bases from J, the gap between germline ends came to 13 bases. CDR1 and CDR2 from the germline V gene are SGHTA and FQGNSA. The CDR3 sequence: CASSLVPLPSSYNEQFF. The CDR3 nucleotides read TGTGCCAGCAGCTTAGTGCCTCTTCCCAGCTCCTACAATGAGCAGTTCTTC.

The genes are TRBV20-1 and TRBJ2-7; D perhaps matches TRBD2 (6 bases). Germline V gene sequence: CDR1 DFQATT, CDR2 SNEGSKA (reference sequence). Trimming pared 7 bases from V and 3 bases from J, leaving 19 bases between. This CDR3 is 14 amino acids long. CDR3 coding DNA: TGCAGTGGGAGACCCGGGACTTCTAACTACGAGCAGTACTTC. Residues: CSGRPGTSNYEQYF.

V usage is TRBV3-1 and J usage is TRBJ2-5; 7 nucleotides agree with TRBD2. The V gene's germline CDR1 is LGHDT and CDR2 YNNKEL (reference sequence). CDR3 size: 15 residues. Unmatched junction bases numbered 7, after V lost 1 base and J lost 5 bases. The CDR3 coding sequence is TGTGCCAGCAGCCAAGTGGGGGGGGACTGGGAGACCCAGTACTTC. Its protein product is CASSQVGGDWETQYF.

This clonotype was picked up a small number of times. The chain has TRBV29-1 and TRBJ1-1; TRBD1 aligns across 8 bases. The CDR3 extends over 13 amino acids. Germline V gene data show CDR1 as SQVTM and CDR2 as ANQGSEA. With V trimmed by 6 bases and J by 5 bases, 8 bases remained unmatched. CDR3 protein: CSVHDRGRTEAFF. The CDR3 coding sequence is TGCAGCGTCCACGACAGGGGAAGGACTGAAGCTTTCTTT.

CDR3 protein: CASSFLQGSTDTQYF. The CDR3 DNA follows: TGCGCCAGCAGCTTTCTTCAGGGGTCCACAGATACGCAGTATTTT. The chain links TRBV5-1 to TRBJ2-3; a possible D gene is TRBD1 (6 bases). The CDR3 length is 15 residues. Trimming took 2 bases from V and 2 from J, leaving 12 bases between them. Germline CDR1 SGHRS, CDR2 YFSETQ.

Turning to this clonotype: The junction shows a germline mismatch at one end, possibly a read error. The gene calls are TRBV7-2 and TRBJ2-7, with 9 nucleotides matching TRBD1. CDR3 length equals 15 residues. Germline V gives CDR1 SGHTA, CDR2 FQGNSA. The CDR3 region is CASSLEPGQGYEQYF. DNA for the CDR3: TGTGCCAGCAGTTTAGAACCGGGACAGGGCTACGAGCAGTACTTC.

V and J are TRBV13 and TRBJ1-1; perhaps TRBD1 as D (6 bases). Germline-derived CDR1 and CDR2 are PRHDT and FYEKMQ (reference sequence). V dropped 3 bases and J dropped 5 bases, with 13 bases sitting between them. This CDR3 has 14 residues. CDR3 in DNA: TGTGCCAGCAGCTTGGACGGAGGGGGGACTGAAGCTTTCTTT. This sequence encodes CASSLDGGGTEAFF.

The rearrangement joins TRBV30 to TRBJ2-5; D may correspond to TRBD1 or TRBD2 (6 bases each). The end of the DNA fits TRBJ2-7 better, so the J call may be wrong. CDR3 size: 14 residues. CDR1 is GTSNPN and CDR2 is SVGIG in the germline V gene (reference sequence). CDR3 sequence (DNA): TGTGCCTGGAGTGGGGGCGGGACACCCTACGAGCAGTACTTC. Its translation is CAWSGGGTPYEQYF.

The chain joins TRBV4-2 to TRBJ2-1; 8 nucleotides align to TRBD2. CDR3 length: 15 residues. Germline V lookup: CDR1 LGHNA, CDR2 YNFKEQ. Unmatched junction bases numbered 1, after V lost 1 base and J lost 2 bases. CDR3 DNA sequence: TGTGCCAGCAGCCAAGTACTAGCGGCCTACAATGAGCAGTTCTTC. Protein: CASSQVLAAYNEQFF.